This passage covers 30 T cell receptor beta chains from one sample sequenced in a study of shared clonotypes between healthy human individuals. Sequenced by immunoSEQ multiplex PCR; TCRdb stores in-frame clones only, minus some. The data show under 2,500,000 clones, around 95% seen once. The sample consisted of naive CD4+ T cells sorted from blood. This sample's subset: CD45RA+ positively selected. Every receptor here comes from a man between 18 and 35 years old in good health.

In DNA, the CDR3 is TGTGCCAGCAGCCCCCGAGGTAAGGCCTTGATGAACACTGAAGCTTTCTTT. Translating it yields CASSPRGKALMNTEAFF. The rearrangement joins TRBV7-9 to TRBJ1-1; D remains ambiguous. The ends were cut back, 5 bases at V and 0 bases at J, with 19 bases in the middle. There are 17 residues in the CDR3. Germline CDR1 and CDR2: SEHNR and FQNEAQ (reference sequence). Full variable domain (missing parts from reference TRBV7-9 and TRBJ1-1): DTGVSQNPRHKITKRGQNVTFRCDPISEHNRLYWYRQTLGQGPEFLTYFQNEAQLEKSRLLSDRFSAERPKGSFSTLEIQRTEQGDSAMYLCASSPRGKALMNTEAFFGQGTRLTVV.

The chain uses TRBV5-1 and TRBJ2-7, with D unclear. CDR1 is SGHRS and CDR2 is YFSETQ in the germline V gene. This CDR3 contains 14 residues. Trimming cost V 1 base and J 0 bases, with 8 bases left between them. CDR3 amino acids: CASSLPGLSYEQYF. The CDR3 bases are TGCGCCAGCAGCTTGCCGGGCCTCTCCTACGAGCAGTACTTC.

The chain combines TRBV30 with TRBJ2-1; 7 nucleotides match TRBD2. CDR3 length equals 16 residues. The germline gives CDR1 GTSNPN, CDR2 SVGIG (reference sequence). With 4 bases clipped from V and 2 bases from J, the junction kept 11 bases outside the gene matches. As DNA, the CDR3 is TGTGCCTGGAATAGGCCAAGCGGGAACACCTACAATGAGCAGTTCTTC. Translated: CAWNRPSGNTYNEQFF. Full variable domain (outside the CDR3, taken from reference TRBV30 and TRBJ2-1): SQTIHQWPATLVQPVGSPLSLECTVEGTSNPNLYWYRQAAGRGLQLLFYSVGIGQISSEVPQNLSASRPQDRQFILSSKKLLLSDSGFYLCAWNRPSGNTYNEQFFGPGTRLTVL.

The chain employs TRBV28 and TRBJ1-2; possibly TRBD1 for D (6 bases). This CDR3 is built from 14 residues. Germline V gene data show CDR1 as MDHEN and CDR2 as SYDVKM. V lost 7 bases to trimming and J lost 4 bases, with 16 bases between them. The CDR3 sequence is CASTSRGYGYGYTF. CDR3 nucleotide sequence: TGTGCCAGCACTTCGAGGGGGTATGGCTATGGCTACACCTTC.

The rearrangement links TRBV10-3 to TRBJ2-2, with D tentatively TRBD2 (6 bases). V gave up 3 bases and J gave up 3 bases, with 14 bases separating them. The CDR3 is 16 residues long. Germline V gene sequence: CDR1 ENHRY, CDR2 SYGVKD. The CDR3: CAISDSTGVDTGELFF. As DNA, the CDR3 is TGTGCCATCAGTGACTCGACGGGGGTGGACACCGGGGAGCTGTTTTTT.

For this clone: Other DNA sequences within the sample encode an identical CDR3. This chain uses TRBV28 with TRBJ2-5; TRBD1 aligns across 10 bases. Germline-derived CDR1 and CDR2 are MDHEN and SYDVKM. The CDR3 runs 15 residues. Trimming took 2 bases from V and 5 from J; bases not matched to a gene: 5. The CDR3 sequence is CASSLPTGGLETQYF. CDR3 bases: TGTGCCAGCAGTTTACCGACAGGGGGCTTGGAGACCCAGTACTTC. Based on the CDR3 plus reference TRBV28 and TRBJ2-5, the full variable domain is DVKVTQSSRYLVKRTGEKVFLECVQDMDHENMFWYRQDPGLGLRLIYFSYDVKMKEKGDIPEGYSVSREKKERFSLILESASTNQTSMYLCASSLPTGGLETQYFGPGTRLLVL.

J is TRBJ2-7 and V is TRBV6-1; no firm D call. The CDR3 is 13 residues long. V shed 11 bases and J shed 1 base, with 15 bases lying between them. Germline V gene data show CDR1 as MNHNS and CDR2 as SASEGT. In DNA, the CDR3 is TGTGCCGGTTCACGGGCGGCATCCTACGAGCAGTACTTC. Encoded protein: CAGSRAASYEQYF.

Notes on this clone: Other DNA sequences from this sample encode an identical CDR3 as well. The chain combines TRBV11-2 with TRBJ1-2; the match to TRBD1 covers 7 bases. CDR1 is SGHAT, CDR2 FQNNGV, per germline. The CDR3 sequence is 13 residues long. V trimming: 1 base; J trimming: 5 bases; junction bases outside the gene matches: 1. The CDR3 DNA follows: TGTGCCAGCAGCTTAGGGGACAGTTATGGCTACACCTTC. Amino acids: CASSLGDSYGYTF.

This chain uses TRBV2 with TRBJ2-2, with D possibly called TRBD1 or TRBD2 (5 bases each). Germline assignment: CDR1 SNHLY and CDR2 FYNNEI. Trimming removed 5 bases at V and 4 bases at J, with 14 bases between. This CDR3 comprises 15 residues. The CDR3 region has the DNA TGTGCCAGCAGTATAAGGGACCGAAGCACCGGGGAGCTGTTTTTT. It is translated as CASSIRDRSTGELFF.

As to this clone: Other nucleotide sequences from this sample produce the same CDR3. The gene calls are TRBV5-1 and TRBJ2-2, with D hard to call. Looked up from germline, CDR1 is SGHRS and CDR2 is YFSETQ. Trimming pared 1 base from V and 0 bases from J, leaving 4 bases between. CDR3 size: 14 residues. The CDR3 nucleotides are TGCGCCAGCAGCTTGAGGGCGAACACCGGGGAGCTGTTTTTT. It yields the protein CASSLRANTGELFF. Full variable domain (outside the CDR3, taken from reference TRBV5-1 and TRBJ2-2): KAGVTQTPRYLIKTRGQQVTLSCSPISGHRSVSWYQQTPGQGLQFLFEYFSETQRNKGNFPGRFSGRQFSNSRSEMNVSTLELGDSALYLCASSLRANTGELFFGEGSRLTVL.

The chain combines TRBV25-1 with TRBJ2-4; D is perhaps TRBD2 (5 bases). Germline V gives CDR1 MGHDK, CDR2 SYGVNS. V was cut by 3 bases and J by 9 bases, with 15 bases left in between. This CDR3 is built from 14 residues. The CDR3 region is CASSDSRTGIIQYF. The CDR3 DNA follows: TGTGCCAGCAGTGATTCCCGGACTGGTATCATTCAGTACTTC.

V is TRBV10-3 and J is TRBJ2-1, with a weak D call TRBD1 (6 bases). With 0 bases removed from V and 0 bases from J, the gap between germline ends came to 15 bases. Germline V gene data show CDR1 as ENHRY and CDR2 as SYGVKD. CDR3 length: 18 residues. DNA of the CDR3: TGTGCCATCAGTGAGTCGATGACAGGTTTTAGCTCCTACAATGAGCAGTTCTTC. Protein product: CAISESMTGFSSYNEQFF.

This chain connects TRBV10-3 to TRBJ1-2; D unresolved. Germline V gives CDR1 ENHRY, CDR2 SYGVKD. The V end lost 2 bases, the J end lost 4 bases, and 11 bases lay between the germline ends. This CDR3 has 14 amino acids. The CDR3 protein is CAISEEGGLYGYTF. The CDR3 DNA reads as TGTGCCATCAGTGAGGAAGGAGGGCTCTATGGCTACACCTTC.

This clone appeared once. The J gene is TRBJ2-5, the V gene TRBV27; 10 bases line up with TRBD2. The CDR3 totals 15 residues. J gave up 3 bases and V 7 bases, and 8 bases lay outside the gene matches. Germline CDR1 MNHEY, CDR2 SMNVEV (reference sequence). The CDR3 DNA follows: TGTGCCAGCACCTTCAGCGGGGGGGCAGAAGAGACCCAGTACTTC. It translates to CASTFSGGAEETQYF.

The chain is built from TRBV10-1 and TRBJ2-7; D call uncertain. The V gene's germline CDR1 is WNHNN and CDR2 SYGVQD (reference sequence). V was cut by 6 bases and J by 2 bases, with 14 bases left in between. The CDR3 sequence is 14 residues long. The CDR3 coding sequence is TGCGCCAGCAGCGGTCGGCGTCGCCCCTACGAGCAGTACTTC. The encoded protein is CASSGRRRPYEQYF.

This clone has just a few counts. V is TRBV28 and J is TRBJ1-2, with TRBD1 identical over 9 bases. The length of the CDR3 is 13 residues. CDR1 and CDR2 (germline): MDHEN, SYDVKM. V was pared by 3 bases and J by 8 bases, with 4 bases of the junction left unmatched. In nucleotides, the CDR3 is TGTGCCAGCAGTTTGGACAGGGGAGGAGGCTACACCTTC. This codes for CASSLDRGGGYTF.

This chain connects TRBV7-2 to TRBJ2-7, with D perhaps TRBD1 (5 bases). This CDR3 has 14 residues. CDR1 is SGHTA, CDR2 FQGNSA, per germline. V lost 5 bases and J lost 1, with 12 bases in between. This CDR3 reads CASSEQTASYEQYF. DNA of the CDR3: TGTGCCAGCAGCGAACAGACAGCATCCTACGAGCAGTACTTC. The whole variable domain, filled in from reference TRBV7-2 and TRBJ2-7, reads GAGVSQSPSNKVTEKGKDVELRCDPISGHTALYWYRQSLGQGLEFLIYFQGNSAPDKSGLPSDRFSAERTGGSVSTLTIQRTQQEDSAVYLCASSEQTASYEQYFGPGTRLTVT.

This chain uses TRBV6-1 with TRBJ1-3; weak D call: TRBD1 (6 bases). Germline V gene data show CDR1 as MNHNS and CDR2 as SASEGT. The V and J ends lost 7 bases and 0 bases respectively, with 19 bases between them. This CDR3 is 17 amino acids long. In DNA form, the CDR3 reads TGTGCCAGCACTGAGATATTCAGGGGACTCTCTGGAAACACCATATATTTT. Amino acid sequence: CASTEIFRGLSGNTIYF.

V gene TRBV19 combines with J gene TRBJ1-1, with D unresolved. The CDR3 loop spans 14 amino acids. The germline V gene encodes CDR1 LNHDA and CDR2 SQIVND (reference sequence). Trimming took 6 bases from V and 0 from J, leaving 11 bases between them. The CDR3 sequence: CASRLLQLNTEAFF. CDR3 bases: TGTGCCAGTAGACTACTACAGCTGAACACTGAAGCTTTCTTT.

J is TRBJ1-2 and V is TRBV5-1; 11 bases fit TRBD1. The CDR3 runs to 16 residues. The V gene end was trimmed by 6 bases and the J gene end by 4 bases; junction bases not matched to a gene: 11. CDR1 is SGHRS and CDR2 is YFSETQ in the germline V gene. The CDR3 region is CASTLGGQGASYGYTF. The CDR3 region has the DNA TGCGCCAGCACTCTAGGAGGACAGGGGGCATCCTATGGCTACACCTTC.

The gene calls are TRBV5-4 and TRBJ2-5, with TRBD2 identical over 12 bases. There are 19 residues in the CDR3. Germline V CDR1 and CDR2: SGHNT, YYREEE (reference sequence). Trimming took 4 bases from V and 5 from J; bases not matched to a gene: 18. CDR3 nucleotide sequence: TGTGCCAGCAGCCGTGCTAGCGGGGGGGCCGCCGGGAGTAGGGAGACCCAGTACTTC. It specifies CASSRASGGAAGSRETQYF.

This clone was found once. The rearrangement links TRBV2 to TRBJ1-2; a possible D gene is TRBD1 (6 bases). V was shortened by 2 bases and J by 4 bases, with 11 bases between the two germline ends. Germline V gives CDR1 SNHLY, CDR2 FYNNEI. The CDR3 is 14 residues long. The CDR3 spells CASSERQGTYGYTF. DNA for the CDR3: TGTGCCAGCAGTGAAAGGCAGGGGACCTATGGCTACACCTTC.

The DNA for the CDR3 is TGTGCCAGCAGACTTCCGGGACTCAATTCACCCCTCCACTTT. Translated: CASRLPGLNSPLHF. The genes are TRBV28 and TRBJ1-6; TRBD1 might be the D (5 bases). V gave up 6 bases and J gave up 7 bases, with 13 bases separating them. Germline assignment: CDR1 MDHEN and CDR2 SYDVKM. This CDR3 spans 14 amino acids.

Note on this clone: The sample carries other DNA sequences with the same CDR3. The V gene is TRBV6-5, the J gene TRBJ1-2, with TRBD1 matching 8 bases. CDR3 length equals 13 residues. Trimming removed 5 bases from V and 7 bases from J; junction bases left unmatched: 6. In germline, CDR1 is MNHEY, CDR2 SVGAGI. CDR3 sequence (DNA): TGTGCCAGCAGTCCGACAGGGGCTGGTGGCTACACCTTC. It is translated as CASSPTGAGGYTF.

The J gene is TRBJ1-2, the V gene TRBV6-5, with TRBD1 identical over 10 bases. The CDR3 extends over 15 amino acids. In germline, CDR1 is MNHEY, CDR2 SVGAGI. With 4 bases clipped from V and 4 bases from J, the junction kept 6 bases outside the gene matches. CDR3 bases: TGTGCCAGCAGTTCGGGACAGGGGTCCACCTATGGCTACACCTTC. Its protein product is CASSSGQGSTYGYTF.

The chain is built from TRBV29-1 and TRBJ1-2, with 8 bases that match TRBD1. The CDR3 extends over 12 amino acids. The V gene's germline CDR1 is SQVTM and CDR2 ANQGSEA. The junction had 5 bases not matched to a gene; V was cut back by 4 bases and J by 7 bases. CDR3 loop: CSVGGQGPGYTF. In nucleotides, the CDR3 is TGCAGCGTTGGAGGACAGGGTCCTGGCTACACCTTC.

In the case of this clone: The same CDR3 is also encoded by other DNA sequences in this sample. This chain joins TRBV11-2 and TRBJ2-3; D is possibly TRBD2 (6 bases). The ends were cut back, 3 bases at V and 5 bases at J, with 6 bases in the middle. The CDR3 totals 12 residues. Germline CDR1 SGHAT, CDR2 FQNNGV. CDR3 loop: CASSFGGDTQYF. DNA of the CDR3: TGTGCCAGCAGCTTCGGGGGAGATACGCAGTATTTT.

V and J are TRBV11-2 and TRBJ1-4; D is possibly TRBD1 (6 bases). In germline, CDR1 is SGHAT, CDR2 FQNNGV. The length of the CDR3 is 17 residues. V was pared by 2 bases and J by 4 bases, with 17 bases between. CDR3: CASSLSWGTGFNEKLFF. Written as DNA, the CDR3 is TGTGCCAGCAGCTTAAGTTGGGGAACAGGGTTTAATGAAAAACTGTTTTTT.

The rearrangement uses TRBV5-1 and TRBJ1-2, with unresolved D. Germline V gene data show CDR1 as SGHRS and CDR2 as YFSETQ. The CDR3 runs to 14 residues. V lost 2 bases and J 4 bases, leaving 12 bases between the germline ends. CDR3 coding DNA: TGCGCCAGCAGCTTCCCCGCAACGGTCTATGGCTACACCTTC. This translates into CASSFPATVYGYTF.

This clone came up once. The chain links TRBV19 to TRBJ2-5; the match to TRBD1 covers 7 bases. The CDR3 has 15 residues. Germline V gene data show CDR1 as LNHDA and CDR2 as SQIVND (reference sequence). J was trimmed by 3 bases and V by 9 bases; bases with no gene match: 13. CDR3 bases: TGTGCCAGCGCGATCACGGGACAGAAGAAAGAGACCCAGTACTTC. Translation: CASAITGQKKETQYF.